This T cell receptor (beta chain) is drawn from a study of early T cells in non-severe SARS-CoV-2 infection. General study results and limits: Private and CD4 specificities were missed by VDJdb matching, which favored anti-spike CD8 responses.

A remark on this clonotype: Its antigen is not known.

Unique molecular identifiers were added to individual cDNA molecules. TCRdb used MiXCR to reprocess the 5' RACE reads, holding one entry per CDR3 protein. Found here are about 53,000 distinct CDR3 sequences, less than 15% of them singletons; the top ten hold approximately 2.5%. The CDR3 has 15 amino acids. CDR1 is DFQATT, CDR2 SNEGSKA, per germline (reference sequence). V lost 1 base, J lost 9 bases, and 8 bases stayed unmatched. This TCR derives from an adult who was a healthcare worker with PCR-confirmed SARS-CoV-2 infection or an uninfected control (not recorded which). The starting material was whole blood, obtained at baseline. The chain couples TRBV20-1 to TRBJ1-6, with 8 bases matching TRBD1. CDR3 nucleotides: TGCAGTGCTAGAGGGACAGGGCCAGTGTCTTCACCCCTCCACTTT. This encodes CSARGTGPVSSPLHF.